The TCR beta chain under discussion was sequenced for a study of T-cell reconstitution after alpha-beta-depleted transplantation in children. Remarks on this clonotype: Its antigen is still unknown.

The library targeted TCRbeta and was prepared with unique molecular identifiers. Each CDR3 protein is one row after TCRdb ran MiXCR on the PCR reads. The table lists 780,000 or so distinct CDR3 sequences, about 15% of them singletons. The CDR3 has 15 amino acids. V was clipped by 0 bases and J by 1 base, with 11 bases between them. Germline assignment: CDR1 DFQATT and CDR2 SNEGSKA (reference sequence). Study results and caveats: The origin of high day-60 TCRbeta diversity in some patients lay in surviving recipient T cells and thymic progenitors.

The material was PBMCs, mostly from graft donor cells, obtained 360 days after TCRalphabeta/CD19-depleted stem cell transplant. This receptor was obtained from a male patient younger than 18 who had a stem cell transplant for acute lymphoblastic leukemia, so the T cells may come from the graft donor. This sequence joins TRBV20-1 and TRBJ2-3; D is ambiguous. This CDR3 reads CSARDAITGTDTQYF. The DNA of the CDR3 is TGCAGTGCTAGAGATGCGATTACAGGCACAGATACGCAGTATTTT.